These T cell receptor beta chains were read from a single sample in a study of blood T cell repertoires in COVID-19. The method was immunoSEQ multiplex PCR; TCRdb's version includes in-frame clones alone and lacks a portion of them. The sample lists some 360,000 clones, more than 75% seen once, with about 2.3% in the top ten. Sequenced material: peripheral blood. The receptors shown here come from a woman in her sixties or seventies with COVID-19, enrolled during active disease. Each CDR3 is given without its conserved first and last residue. D genes are given only for firm matches.

TRBJ2-3 | TRBV18 | - | ASSPRDDSTDTQY
TRBJ1-1 | TRBV28 | - | ASRTTNTEAF
TRBJ1-2 | TRBV4-2 | TRBD1 | ASSHAGTDLNYGYT
TRBJ1-1 | TRBV5-1 | - | ASSIGGAMNTEAF
TRBJ1-4 | TRBV5-1 | - | ASSRAAITNEKLF
TRBJ1-4 | TRBV9 | - | ASSLRDFDNEKLF
TRBJ1-4 | TRBV11-2 | - | ASSSYYTPGNEKLF
TRBJ1-4 | TRBV5-1 | - | ASSLGPSGEKLF
TRBJ1-1 | TRBV9 | - | ASSAGGGRSMNTEAF
TRBJ2-7 | TRBV6-5 | TRBD2 | ASSYSGAGGPYEQY
TRBJ1-5 | TRBV7-9 | TRBD1 | ASSFGETGYQPQH
TRBJ2-3 | TRBV5-1 | TRBD2 | ASSFGLAGGRDTQY
TRBJ1-1 | TRBV6-5 | - | ASSRPAGASTEAF
TRBJ1-1 | TRBV4-1 | - | ASSHRPRTEKGTEAF
TRBJ1-1 | TRBV5-1 | - | ASSRREPGTEAF
TRBJ2-3 | TRBV4-2 | TRBD2 | ASSPKAGVTDTQY
TRBJ2-3 | TRBV4-2 | TRBD2 | ASSQGTSGGLSSTDTQY
TRBJ2-5 | TRBV5-4 | TRBD1 | ASSFRGSQETQY
TRBJ2-5 | TRBV4-1 | - | ASSQDLGLQETQY
TRBJ1-2 | TRBV4-2 | - | ASSQDKLSIGYT
TRBJ1-5 | TRBV5-5 | - | ASSLMGGNNQPQH
TRBJ2-2 | TRBV7-3 | TRBD2 | ASSLGLVNTGELF
TRBJ2-5 | TRBV4-1 | - | ASSPMGGQETQY
TRBJ1-1 | TRBV9 | TRBD1 | ASSAVTGTGGTEAF
TRBJ1-2 | TRBV5-1 | - | ASSLAGDYGYT
TRBJ2-5 | TRBV21-1 | - | ASRGVGETQY
TRBJ1-2 | TRBV28 | - | ASSLGDTSNYGYT